Detailed here is one T cell receptor beta chain. Its target is not known. Assay: immunoSEQ multiplex PCR; the TCRdb copy retains only in-frame clones and omits some. The repertoire holds about 150,000 clones, with approximately 90% as singletons. The CDR3 runs 15 residues. Germline assignment: CDR1 LGHDT and CDR2 YNNKEL (reference sequence). The germline V and J ends were trimmed by 1 base and 2 bases, with 11 bases remaining between them. The data originate from a study of T cell responses to AZD1222 COVID-19 vaccine. Findings and caveats of the study: Samples come after the peak T cell response, not at day 14. Donors, mostly white British, included more females; clonal diversity was possibly underestimated. At study baseline, merely roughly 6 AZD1222 recipients were seropositive.

This receptor was obtained from an adult who received the AZD1222 COVID-19 vaccine. The material was peripheral blood, obtained 28 days after the second AZD1222 dose. J is TRBJ1-2 and V is TRBV3-1 (or the pseudogene TRBV3-2), with D possibly being TRBD1 (6 bases). DNA of the CDR3: TGTGCCAGCAGCCAAGGGGACACCTCGAACTATGGCTACACCTTC. As protein: CASSQGDTSNYGYTF.